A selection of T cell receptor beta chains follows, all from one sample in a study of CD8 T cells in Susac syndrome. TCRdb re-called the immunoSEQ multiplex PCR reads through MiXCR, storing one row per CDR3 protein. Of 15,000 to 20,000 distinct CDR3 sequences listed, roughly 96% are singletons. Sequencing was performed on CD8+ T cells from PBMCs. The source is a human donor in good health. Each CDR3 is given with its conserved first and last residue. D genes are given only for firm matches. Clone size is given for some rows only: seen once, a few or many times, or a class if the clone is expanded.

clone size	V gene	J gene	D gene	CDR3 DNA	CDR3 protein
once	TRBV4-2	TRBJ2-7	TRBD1	TGTGCCAGCAGCCCCCTCCTCCGGACAGGGGGGCACAGCAACTCCTACGAGCAGTACTTC	CASSPLLRTGGHSNSYEQYF
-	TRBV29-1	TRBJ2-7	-	TGCAGCGTCCGGGGGATCTCCTACGAGCAGTACTTC	CSVRGISYEQYF
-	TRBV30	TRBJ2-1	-	TGTGCCTGGAGTGGTCTAGCCGTATACAATGAGCAGTTCTTC	CAWSGLAVYNEQFF
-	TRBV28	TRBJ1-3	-	TGTGCCAGCAGTTTCCCTGGAAACACCATATATTTT	CASSFPGNTIYF
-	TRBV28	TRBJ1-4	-	TGTGCCAGCAGCCCGGGAGGGAGGGTCGCCGAAAAACTGTTTTTT	CASSPGGRVAEKLFF
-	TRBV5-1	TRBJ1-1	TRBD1	TGCGCCAGCAGCTTATGGACAGGGATGAACACTGAAGCTTTCTTT	CASSLWTGMNTEAFF
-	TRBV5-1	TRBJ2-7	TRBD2	TGCGCCAGCAGCATGGGACTAGCGGGAGCCCCCTACGAGCAGTACTTC	CASSMGLAGAPYEQYF
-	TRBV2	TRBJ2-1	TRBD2	TGTGCCGACCAGGAGAAGGGAGGGGTCTCCTACAATGAGCAGTTCTTC	CADQEKGGVSYNEQFF
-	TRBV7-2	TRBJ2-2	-	TGTGCCAGCAGCCCAAGCCTAAGGCCCACCGGGGAGCTGTTTTTT	CASSPSLRPTGELFF
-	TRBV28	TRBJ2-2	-	TGTGCCAGCAGTTTAGACAGCGGCGGGGAGCTGTTTTTT	CASSLDSGGELFF
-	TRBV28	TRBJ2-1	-	TGTGCCAGCAGTTTCCTAGTTACCTTCAATGAGCAGTTCTTC	CASSFLVTFNEQFF
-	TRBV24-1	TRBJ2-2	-	TGTGCCACCAGTGATTTGGATGACAGGGAGGGCACCGGGGAGCTGTTTTTT	CATSDLDDREGTGELFF
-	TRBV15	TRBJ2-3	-	TGTGCCACCAGCAGAGGTGGCGACACAGATACGCAGTATTTT	CATSRGGDTDTQYF
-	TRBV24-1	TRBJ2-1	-	TGTGCCACCAGTGCCTCGCGGGAAGCCACATACAATGAGCAGTTCTTC	CATSASREATYNEQFF
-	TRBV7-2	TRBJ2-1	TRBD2	TGTGCCAGCAGCCCGACCGGACGGGCGGGAGTTAGTAATGAGCAGTTCTTC	CASSPTGRAGVSNEQFF
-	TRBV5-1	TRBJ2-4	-	TGCGCCAGCAGCTTGGACAGGGCGAGCAAAAACATTCAGTACTTC	CASSLDRASKNIQYF
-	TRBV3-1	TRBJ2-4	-	TGTGCCAGCAGCCCACGGACAGAACTAGCCAAAAACATTCAGTACTTC	CASSPRTELAKNIQYF
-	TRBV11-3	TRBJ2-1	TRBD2	TGTGCCAGCAGCCCTAGACCCGGGACTAAGGACAATGAGCAGTTCTTC	CASSPRPGTKDNEQFF
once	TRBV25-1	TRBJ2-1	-	TGTGCCAGCAGTGTCTGGGGATCACCGAGGGAGCAGTTCTTC	CASSVWGSPREQFF
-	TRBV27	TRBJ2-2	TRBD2	TGTGCCAGCAGTTCTCTCGGGGGGGCGAACACCGGGGAGCTGTTTTTT	CASSSLGGANTGELFF
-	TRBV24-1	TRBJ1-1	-	TGTGCCACCAGTGATTGGGAGGAAGGGAAAGCTTTCTTT	CATSDWEEGKAFF
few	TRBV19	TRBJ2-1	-	TGTGCCAGTAGTGCTGGACCTACCTATGAGCAGTTCTTC	CASSAGPTYEQFF
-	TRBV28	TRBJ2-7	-	TGTGCCAGCAATGCGGGTATCTTTCCCGAGCAGTACTTC	CASNAGIFPEQYF
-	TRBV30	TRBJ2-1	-	TGTGCCTGGAGTGTACGGCCGGTTAATGAGCAGTTCTTC	CAWSVRPVNEQFF
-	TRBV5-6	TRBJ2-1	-	TGTGCCAGCAGCTTGGTGGGTAGGGCGGCCGAGGGAGTAGGGGAGGATGAGCAGTTCTTC	CASSLVGRAAEGVGEDEQFF
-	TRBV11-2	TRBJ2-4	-	TGTGCCAGCAGCGCACAGGGAGCCAAAAACATTCAGTACTTC	CASSAQGAKNIQYF
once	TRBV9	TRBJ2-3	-	TGTGCCAGCAGCGTAGAGGTAGCAGGGGAATACACAGATACGCAGTATTTT	CASSVEVAGEYTDTQYF
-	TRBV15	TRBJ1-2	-	TGTGCCACCAGCGAGCAGGGAGGAGCTTTCTATGGCTACACCTTC	CATSEQGGAFYGYTF